The 13 T cell receptor beta chains in this list originate from one sample, sequenced in a study of CD8+ T cells in alopecia areata. Extracted RNA was reverse transcribed into cDNA, the sequencing template. The table came from immunoSEQ multiplex PCR; TCRdb's copy has only in-frame clones and leaves some out. The table shows around 140,000 clones, with roughly 46% occurring only once. The sequencing here drew on CD4+ T cells sorted from blood, taken at week 0. These receptors were obtained from a human donor with alopecia areata.

The sample holds a few counts of this clone. This rearrangement joins TRBV29-1 to TRBJ1-2; a weak D match, TRBD1 (6 bases). CDR1 is SQVTM and CDR2 is ANQGSEA in the germline V gene. The CDR3 loop spans 11 amino acids. V gave up 3 bases and J gave up 8 bases, with 10 bases separating them. The CDR3 loop is CSVDPTGGYTF. DNA for the CDR3: TGCAGCGTTGACCCCACAGGGGGCTACACCTTC.

This clone was observed a handful of times. The V call is TRBV2, the J call TRBJ2-5; 8 bases agree with TRBD1. CDR3 length: 15 residues. Germline assignment: CDR1 SNHLY and CDR2 FYNNEI. Trimming at V came to 5 bases and at J to 4 bases, leaving 9 bases not matched to a gene. DNA for the CDR3: TGTGCCAGCAGTCCAGGACAGGGCGCGGCAGAGACCCAGTACTTC. This gives the protein CASSPGQGAAETQYF. Based on the CDR3 plus reference TRBV2 and TRBJ2-5, the full variable domain is EPEVTQTPSHQVTQMGQEVILRCVPISNHLYFYWYRQILGQKVEFLVSFYNNEISEKSEIFDDQFSVERPDGSNFTLKIRSTKLEDSAMYFCASSPGQGAAETQYFGPGTRLLVL.

The V call is TRBV6-6, the J call TRBJ1-1, with 9 bases lining up with TRBD1. Germline loops: CDR1 MNHNY, CDR2 SVGAGI (reference sequence). With 0 bases clipped from V and 5 bases from J, the junction kept 7 bases outside the gene matches. The CDR3 is 16 residues long. DNA for the CDR3: TGTGCCAGCAGTTACTCCGGATCGGACAGGGGTACTGAAGCTTTCTTT. Amino acids: CASSYSGSDRGTEAFF.

As to this clone: The same CDR3 can be traced to other DNA sequences in this sample. The chain recombines TRBV29-1 with TRBJ2-2; D tentatively fits TRBD1 or TRBD2 (5 bases each). The CDR3 contains 11 residues. Germline V gene sequence: CDR1 SQVTM, CDR2 ANQGSEA. V shed 4 bases and J shed 6 bases, with 6 bases lying between them. CDR3 coding DNA: TGCAGCGTTGTGGGGGCCGGGGAGCTGTTTTTT. Translating it yields CSVVGAGELFF.

This chain joins TRBV5-1 and TRBJ2-3; TRBD2 aligns across 10 bases. The germline CDR1 and CDR2 sequences are SGHRS and YFSETQ. The V gene end was trimmed by 4 bases and the J gene end by 0 bases; junction bases not matched to a gene: 5. The length of the CDR3 is 16 residues. The DNA of the CDR3 is TGCGCCAGCAGCCTGCCGGGACTAGCGAGCACAGATACGCAGTATTTT. Its translation is CASSLPGLASTDTQYF.

V gene TRBV27 combines with J gene TRBJ1-5, with a tentative D call TRBD1 (6 bases). The CDR3 runs to 15 residues. The V gene's germline CDR1 is MNHEY and CDR2 SMNVEV (reference sequence). Trimming removed 4 bases at V and 4 bases at J, with 14 bases between. The CDR3 region is CASSSDRRLNQPQHF. The CDR3 nucleotides read TGTGCCAGCAGTTCTGACAGGAGACTTAATCAGCCCCAGCATTTT.

This clone was seen just once. The rearrangement joins TRBV29-1 to TRBJ2-3; 14 positions match TRBD2. CDR1 SQVTM and CDR2 ANQGSEA come from the germline V gene. The V segment lost 7 bases and the J segment 2 bases; nucleotides outside the gene matches: 5. The CDR3 consists of 15 residues. The CDR3 is CSALGLAGATDTQYF. The DNA for the CDR3 is TGCAGCGCCCTGGGACTAGCGGGAGCCACAGATACGCAGTATTTT.

The chain carries TRBV15 and TRBJ2-2, with D unresolved. Germline V lookup: CDR1 LNHNV, CDR2 YYDKDF (reference sequence). V was cut by 5 bases and J by 6 bases, with 16 bases left in between. The CDR3 has 15 residues. CDR3 nucleotide sequence: TGTGCCACCAGCCCTCAGGTGGGGTTGTCCGGGGAGCTGTTTTTT. Translated: CATSPQVGLSGELFF. Looking up the rest from reference TRBV15 and TRBJ2-2 gives the full variable domain: DAMVIQNPRYQVTQFGKPVTLSCSQTLNHNVMYWYQQKSSQAPKLLFHYYDKDFNNEADTPDNFQSRRPNTSFCFLDIRSPGLGDTAMYLCATSPQVGLSGELFFGEGSRLTVL.

This clone was counted between two and nine times. The CDR3 spells CASSPRGDLEETQYF. CDR3 bases: TGCGCCAGCAGCCCGCGAGGCGATCTGGAAGAGACCCAGTACTTC. The chain combines TRBV4-1 with TRBJ2-5; the D is unclear. The V gene lost 4 bases and the J gene lost 3 bases, with 15 bases spanning the gap. The CDR3 extends over 15 amino acids. Germline loops: CDR1 MGHRA, CDR2 YSYEKL.

The V call is TRBV9, the J call TRBJ1-1; tentative D call: TRBD1 (6 bases). The germline CDR1 and CDR2 sequences are SGDLS and YYNGEE. With 7 bases removed from V and 0 bases from J, the gap between germline ends came to 19 bases. The CDR3 loop spans 16 amino acids. This CDR3 is CASQRSGGVLNTEAFF. The CDR3 region has the DNA TGTGCCAGCCAAAGGTCGGGGGGCGTCCTGAACACTGAAGCTTTCTTT.

V gene TRBV29-1 combines with J gene TRBJ2-1, with D uncertain. The germline CDR1 and CDR2 sequences are SQVTM and ANQGSEA. The germline V and J ends were trimmed by 2 bases and 6 bases, with 5 bases remaining between them. The CDR3 has 11 residues. CDR3 protein: CSVELFNEQFF. DNA of the CDR3: TGCAGCGTTGAACTCTTCAATGAGCAGTTCTTC.

The chain combines TRBV9 with TRBJ1-2; unclear D gene. V gave up 5 bases and J gave up 8 bases, with 19 bases separating them. Germline V CDR1 and CDR2: SGDLS, YYNGEE. The CDR3 spans 14 residues. In nucleotides, the CDR3 is TGTGCCAGCAGTGCTTCGACCGGCGCGGGAGGCTACACCTTC. Translation gives CASSASTGAGGYTF.

This rearrangement joins TRBV9 to TRBJ1-2, with D possibly being TRBD1 (6 bases). This CDR3 has 15 residues. The V gene lost 2 bases and the J gene lost 7 bases, with 18 bases spanning the gap. Germline lookup yields CDR1 SGDLS and CDR2 YYNGEE. The CDR3 sequence is CASSVDSRGWSGYTF. The CDR3 DNA sequence: TGTGCCAGCAGCGTTGATTCCAGGGGCTGGAGTGGCTACACCTTC. The full variable domain, in which reference TRBV9 and TRBJ1-2 provide the parts outside the CDR3, is DSGVTQTPKHLITATGQRVTLRCSPRSGDLSVYWYQQSLDQGLQFLIQYYNGEERAKGNILERFSAQQFPDLHSELNLSSLELGDSALYFCASSVDSRGWSGYTFGSGTRLTVV.